This TCR beta chain was identified in a study of CD8 T cells in ankylosing spondylitis listed by TCRdb under 2017. Context from the whole study: The study profiled T cell receptor beta repertoires in healthy donors and ankylosing spondylitis patients to find disease-linked TCR variants. In total, the full study cohort was made up of some 100 healthy donors and 25 to 30 ankylosing spondylitis patients. Peripheral blood was sampled, and synovial fluid was additionally collected from ankylosing spondylitis patients.

Sequencing took place on an Illumina HiSeq 2500. Quantitative 5'-RACE with molecular barcodes was the method used to prepare the TCR beta libraries. On the authors' methods: To identify disease-linked TCR variants, a new computational method was used, one built on a probabilistic model of VDJ rearrangement. TCRdb reworked the public reads: Q25 trimming with fastp, MiXCR clone assembly, productive beta chains retained. Records with the same CDR3 protein are collapsed into one entry carrying the most frequent genes and DNA. These V and J calls rely on TCRdb rather than the paper's analysis. This sample has roughly 440,000 distinct CDR3 sequences in its table, and approximately 17% of those were observed once. The ten largest clones take up approximately 1% of the sample. This clonotype was found many times. It has no known antigen specificity. One base away there is no much larger clone; base qualities are not given.

Study-wide conclusions, independent of this receptor: The disease-linked clones showed a CD8+ phenotype and occurred at relatively low frequencies in peripheral blood. Significant enrichment of the disease-linked clones was reported in matched synovial fluid samples from ankylosing spondylitis patients. A TCR beta motif of several highly homologous amino acid variants appeared characteristic of blood from ankylosing spondylitis patients. Some motif variants were previously reported in synovial fluid and blood of reactive arthritis patients, suggesting common disease-initiation mechanisms.

The sequence came from a male donor with ankylosing spondylitis. Source material: blood, either unsorted or a sorted T cell fraction (not recorded which).

The CDR3 in this case is CASSSGGVIDEQYF. The nucleotide sequence reads TGTGCCAGCAGCTCAGGGGGTGTTATTGACGAGCAGTACTTC. The chain joins TRBV7-9 to TRBJ2-7, with TRBD1 identical over 7 junction bases. The germline V gene (reference sequence) sets CDR1 to SEHNR and CDR2 to FQNEAQ. Including the terminal cysteine and phenylalanine, the CDR3 comprises 14 residues. Only CDR3 DNA remains: 42 bases, in frame from the first base. The V end gives up 4 bases and the J end 5 bases, leaving 8 bases in the junction not matched to a gene.